This is a list of T cell receptor beta chains from one sample in a study of cytomegalovirus exposure and HLA in healthy donors. The protocol was immunoSEQ multiplex PCR, while the TCRdb copy is restricted to in-frame clones and leaves out a portion. Among fewer than 120,000 clones, more than 65% were seen once, and the ten largest hold around an eighth. Specimen: PBMCs. These receptor sequences come from a young man in good health and CMV-seropositive. Each CDR3 is given with its conserved first and last residue. Fields, in order: V gene, J gene, clone size, D gene, CDR3 protein, CDR3 DNA. A D gene is named only where the DNA matches it firmly. For some rows the clone size is stated as once, few or many, or as a class when expanded; others skip it.

v_call: TRBV7-2; j_call: TRBJ2-7; clone_size: NA; d_call: TRBD2; cdr3_aa: CASSLGQRGPYEQYF; cdr3_nt: TGTGCCAGCAGCTTAGGCCAGCGGGGGCCCTACGAGCAGTACTTC
v_call: TRBV27; j_call: TRBJ2-7; clone_size: NA; d_call: NA; cdr3_aa: CASSPMKSGAYEQYF; cdr3_nt: TGTGCCAGCAGTCCGATGAAGTCTGGTGCCTACGAGCAGTACTTC
v_call: TRBV2; j_call: TRBJ1-4; clone_size: NA; d_call: NA; cdr3_aa: CASREDSYNEKLFF; cdr3_nt: TGTGCCAGCAGGGAGGACAGCTATAATGAAAAACTGTTTTTT
v_call: TRBV5-4; j_call: TRBJ2-7; clone_size: NA; d_call: NA; cdr3_aa: CASSLRQGGEQYF; cdr3_nt: TGTGCCAGCAGCTTGAGGCAAGGCGGCGAGCAGTACTTC
v_call: TRBV5-1; j_call: TRBJ2-1; clone_size: NA; d_call: TRBD1; cdr3_aa: CASSFLTTDRASHNEQFF; cdr3_nt: TGCGCCAGCAGCTTCTTGACCACGGACAGGGCTTCGCACAATGAGCAGTTCTTC
v_call: TRBV7-9; j_call: TRBJ2-7; clone_size: NA; d_call: TRBD1; cdr3_aa: CASSSGTGWTYYEQYF; cdr3_nt: TGTGCCAGCAGCTCTGGGACAGGATGGACCTACTACGAGCAGTACTTC
v_call: TRBV19; j_call: TRBJ1-1; clone_size: NA; d_call: NA; cdr3_aa: CASSKGMNTEAFF; cdr3_nt: TGTGCCAGTAGTAAGGGGATGAACACTGAAGCTTTCTTT
v_call: TRBV14; j_call: TRBJ2-1; clone_size: NA; d_call: NA; cdr3_aa: CASSQGGGASYEQFF; cdr3_nt: TGTGCCAGCAGCCAAGGTGGGGGGGCCTCCTATGAGCAGTTCTTC
v_call: TRBV6-5; j_call: TRBJ2-1; clone_size: NA; d_call: TRBD2; cdr3_aa: CASSYGTSYNEQFF; cdr3_nt: TGTGCCAGCAGTTACGGGACTAGCTACAATGAGCAGTTCTTC
v_call: TRBV27; j_call: TRBJ1-1; clone_size: few; d_call: NA; cdr3_aa: CASRRAGTPLTEAFF; cdr3_nt: TGTGCCAGCAGGAGAGCCGGGACTCCTCTCACTGAAGCTTTCTTT
v_call: TRBV30; j_call: TRBJ2-5; clone_size: few; d_call: NA; cdr3_aa: CAWSTIRETQYF; cdr3_nt: TGTGCCTGGAGTACGATCAGGGAGACCCAGTACTTC
v_call: TRBV2; j_call: TRBJ1-1; clone_size: NA; d_call: NA; cdr3_aa: CANGSRDTEAFF; cdr3_nt: TGTGCCAACGGGTCGCGGGACACTGAAGCTTTCTTT
v_call: TRBV2; j_call: TRBJ2-7; clone_size: NA; d_call: NA; cdr3_aa: CASKGGTYEQYF; cdr3_nt: TGTGCCAGCAAGGGGGGGACCTACGAGCAGTACTTC
v_call: TRBV5-6; j_call: TRBJ2-3; clone_size: NA; d_call: NA; cdr3_aa: CASSLAVDIGTDTQYF; cdr3_nt: TGTGCCAGCAGCTTGGCCGTCGACATAGGCACAGATACGCAGTATTTT
v_call: TRBV6-5; j_call: TRBJ2-3; clone_size: NA; d_call: TRBD1; cdr3_aa: CASSYEDRDLDTQYF; cdr3_nt: TGTGCCAGCAGTTACGAGGACAGGGACTTGGATACGCAGTATTTT
v_call: TRBV10-3; j_call: TRBJ2-6; clone_size: NA; d_call: TRBD1; cdr3_aa: CAISERAGGSGANVLTF; cdr3_nt: TGTGCCATCAGTGAGAGGGCAGGGGGCTCCGGGGCCAACGTCCTGACTTTC
v_call: TRBV19; j_call: TRBJ1-5; clone_size: NA; d_call: NA; cdr3_aa: CASTAGEGQPQHF; cdr3_nt: TGTGCCAGTACGGCAGGGGAGGGTCAGCCCCAGCATTTT
v_call: TRBV7-2; j_call: TRBJ2-1; clone_size: NA; d_call: NA; cdr3_aa: CASSQRGYNEQFF; cdr3_nt: TGTGCCAGCAGCCAAAGGGGATACAATGAGCAGTTCTTC
v_call: TRBV14; j_call: TRBJ1-1; clone_size: NA; d_call: NA; cdr3_aa: CASPDRLNTEAFF; cdr3_nt: TGTGCCAGCCCGGACAGACTGAACACTGAAGCTTTCTTT
v_call: TRBV7-2; j_call: TRBJ1-2; clone_size: NA; d_call: TRBD1; cdr3_aa: CASSALGQGLNYGYTF; cdr3_nt: TGTGCCAGCAGCGCACTCGGACAGGGCCTTAACTATGGCTACACCTTC
v_call: TRBV30; j_call: TRBJ2-2; clone_size: NA; d_call: NA; cdr3_aa: CAWSVVSRGELFF; cdr3_nt: TGTGCCTGGAGTGTGGTTAGTCGCGGGGAGCTGTTTTTT
v_call: TRBV28; j_call: TRBJ2-7; clone_size: NA; d_call: TRBD1; cdr3_aa: CASSLGQGAWSPTSYEQYF; cdr3_nt: TGTGCCAGCAGTTTGGGCCAGGGGGCCTGGTCCCCTACCTCCTACGAGCAGTACTTC
v_call: TRBV7-8; j_call: TRBJ1-5; clone_size: NA; d_call: TRBD1; cdr3_aa: CASSRDRANQPQHF; cdr3_nt: TGTGCCAGCAGCCGAGACAGGGCCAATCAGCCCCAGCATTTT
v_call: TRBV10-3; j_call: TRBJ2-5; clone_size: once; d_call: TRBD2; cdr3_aa: CAITGGLEETQYF; cdr3_nt: TGTGCCATCACGGGGGGGCTCGAAGAGACCCAGTACTTC
v_call: TRBV4-3; j_call: TRBJ2-1; clone_size: NA; d_call: NA; cdr3_aa: CASSQEPDRHNEQFF; cdr3_nt: TGCGCCAGCAGCCAAGAGCCGGACAGACACAATGAGCAGTTCTTC
v_call: TRBV2; j_call: TRBJ2-3; clone_size: few; d_call: TRBD2; cdr3_aa: CASSVLAGSTDTQYF; cdr3_nt: TGTGCCAGCAGCGTACTAGCGGGGAGCACAGATACGCAGTATTTT
v_call: TRBV5-1; j_call: TRBJ2-5; clone_size: NA; d_call: TRBD1; cdr3_aa: CASRRDRGSETQYF; cdr3_nt: TGCGCCAGCAGGCGGGACAGGGGTTCGGAGACCCAGTACTTC
v_call: TRBV2; j_call: TRBJ1-5; clone_size: NA; d_call: NA; cdr3_aa: CASSRGWNQPQHF; cdr3_nt: TGTGCCAGCAGTAGAGGATGGAATCAGCCCCAGCATTTT
v_call: TRBV28; j_call: TRBJ2-1; clone_size: few; d_call: NA; cdr3_aa: CASRGRQANEQFF; cdr3_nt: TGTGCCAGCCGTGGCCGTCAGGCCAATGAGCAGTTCTTC
v_call: TRBV9; j_call: TRBJ2-1; clone_size: NA; d_call: TRBD1; cdr3_aa: CASSVAPTGATYNEQFF; cdr3_nt: TGTGCCAGCAGCGTAGCCCCGACAGGGGCGACCTACAATGAGCAGTTCTTC